This T cell receptor beta chain was sequenced for a study of OX40 agonist ivuxolimab in advanced cancers. Study information: Eligibility admitted prior anti-PD-1, anti-PD-L1 or anti-CTLA-4 therapy; 40% had some.

With 1 base removed from V and 0 bases from J, the gap between germline ends came to 4 bases. This CDR3 is 15 amino acids long. Germline V gene data show CDR1 as SGHTA and CDR2 as FQGTGA. The assay was immunoSEQ multiplex PCR, and TCRdb's table has in-frame clones only and misses some. The sample records about 58,000 clones, about four fifths being singletons. This sequence originates from an adult with an advanced solid tumor such as melanoma, head and neck, liver or kidney cancer. This specimen was CD4+ or CD8+ T cells sorted from blood, taken in a trial of the OX40 agonist ivuxolimab. V is TRBV7-3 and J is TRBJ2-6; D unclear. This CDR3 reads CASSLSASGANVLTF. The CDR3 region has the DNA TGTGCCAGCAGCTTAAGCGCCTCTGGGGCCAACGTCCTGACTTTC.